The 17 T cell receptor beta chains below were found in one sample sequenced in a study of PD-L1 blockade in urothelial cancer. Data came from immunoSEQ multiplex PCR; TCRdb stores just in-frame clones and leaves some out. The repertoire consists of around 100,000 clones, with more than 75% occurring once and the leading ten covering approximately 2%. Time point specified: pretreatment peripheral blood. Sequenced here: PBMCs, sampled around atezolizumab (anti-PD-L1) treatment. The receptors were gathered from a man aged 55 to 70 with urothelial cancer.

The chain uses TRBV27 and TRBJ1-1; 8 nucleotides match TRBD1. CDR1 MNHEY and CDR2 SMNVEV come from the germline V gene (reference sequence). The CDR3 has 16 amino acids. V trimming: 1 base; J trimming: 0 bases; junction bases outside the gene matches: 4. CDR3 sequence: CASSLYGQGLNTEAFF. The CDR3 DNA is TGTGCCAGCAGTTTATACGGACAGGGTTTGAACACTGAAGCTTTCTTT.

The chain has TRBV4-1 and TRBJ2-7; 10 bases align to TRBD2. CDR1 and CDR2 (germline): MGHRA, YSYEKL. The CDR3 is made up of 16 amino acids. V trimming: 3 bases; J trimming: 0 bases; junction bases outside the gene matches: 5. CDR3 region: CASSQGTSVPSYEQYF. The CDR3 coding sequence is TGCGCCAGCAGCCAGGGGACTAGCGTCCCCTCCTACGAGCAGTACTTC.

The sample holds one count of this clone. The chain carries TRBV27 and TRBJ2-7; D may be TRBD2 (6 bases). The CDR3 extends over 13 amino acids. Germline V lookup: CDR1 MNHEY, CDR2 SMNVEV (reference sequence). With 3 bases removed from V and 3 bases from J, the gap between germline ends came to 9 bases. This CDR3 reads CASSFQGGYEQYF. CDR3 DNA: TGTGCCAGCAGTTTTCAGGGAGGCTACGAGCAGTACTTC.

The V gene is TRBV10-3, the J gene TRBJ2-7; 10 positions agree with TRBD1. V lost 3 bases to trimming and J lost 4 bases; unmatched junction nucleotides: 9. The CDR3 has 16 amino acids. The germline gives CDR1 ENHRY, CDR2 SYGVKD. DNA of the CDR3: TGTGCCATCAGTGATTCCCGGGACAGGGGTATGTACGAGCAGTACTTC. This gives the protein CAISDSRDRGMYEQYF.

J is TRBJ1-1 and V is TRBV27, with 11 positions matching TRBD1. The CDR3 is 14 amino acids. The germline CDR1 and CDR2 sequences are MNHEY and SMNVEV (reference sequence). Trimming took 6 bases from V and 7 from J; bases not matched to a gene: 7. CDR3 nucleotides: TGTGCCAGCAGCCGGACAGGGGGCGCGAGTGAAGCTTTCTTT. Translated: CASSRTGGASEAFF.

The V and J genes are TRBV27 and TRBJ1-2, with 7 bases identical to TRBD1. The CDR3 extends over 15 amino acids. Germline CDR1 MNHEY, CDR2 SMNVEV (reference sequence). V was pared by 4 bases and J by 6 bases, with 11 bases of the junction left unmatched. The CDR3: CASSSPGRGEDGYTF. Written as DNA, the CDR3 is TGTGCCAGCAGTTCCCCCGGCAGGGGGGAGGATGGCTACACCTTC.

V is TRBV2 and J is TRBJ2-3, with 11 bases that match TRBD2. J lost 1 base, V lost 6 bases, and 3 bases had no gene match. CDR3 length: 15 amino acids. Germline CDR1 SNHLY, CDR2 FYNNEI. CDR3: CASSPLAGGTDTQYF. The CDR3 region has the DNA TGTGCCAGCAGCCCACTAGCGGGAGGCACAGATACGCAGTATTTT. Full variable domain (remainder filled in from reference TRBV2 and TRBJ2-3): EPEVTQTPSHQVTQMGQEVILRCVPISNHLYFYWYRQILGQKVEFLVSFYNNEISEKSEIFDDQFSVERPDGSNFTLKIRSTKLEDSAMYFCASSPLAGGTDTQYFGPGTRLTVL.

The DNA of the CDR3 is TGCGCCAGCAGTGGAAAACCGGGACTAGCGGGCGCCTCCACCTATTACAATGAGCAGTTCTTC. This sequence encodes CASSGKPGLAGASTYYNEQFF. The chain couples TRBV10-2 to TRBJ2-1; 12 bases are a match to TRBD2. Trimming removed 4 bases from V and 4 bases from J; junction bases left unmatched: 20. This CDR3 comprises 21 residues. Germline CDR1 and CDR2: WSHSY and SAAADI.

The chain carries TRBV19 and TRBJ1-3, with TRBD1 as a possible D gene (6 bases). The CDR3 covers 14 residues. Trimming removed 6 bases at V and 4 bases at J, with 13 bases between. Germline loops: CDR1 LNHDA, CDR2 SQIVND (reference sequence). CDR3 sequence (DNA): TGTGCCAGTAGCAAAGGGGGAATCGGAAACACCATATATTTT. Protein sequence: CASSKGGIGNTIYF.

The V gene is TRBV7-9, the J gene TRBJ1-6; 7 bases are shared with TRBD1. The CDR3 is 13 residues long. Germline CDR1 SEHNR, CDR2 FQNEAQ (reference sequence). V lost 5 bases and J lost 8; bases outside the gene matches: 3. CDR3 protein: CASSVDRDSPLHF. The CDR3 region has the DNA TGTGCCAGCAGCGTAGACAGGGATTCACCCCTCCACTTT.

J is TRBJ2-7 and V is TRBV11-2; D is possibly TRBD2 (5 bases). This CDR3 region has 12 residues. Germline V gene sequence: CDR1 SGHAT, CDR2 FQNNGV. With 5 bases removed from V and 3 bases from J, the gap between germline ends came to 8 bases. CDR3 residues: CASSVGVYEQYF. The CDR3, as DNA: TGTGCCAGCAGCGTCGGGGTCTACGAGCAGTACTTC.

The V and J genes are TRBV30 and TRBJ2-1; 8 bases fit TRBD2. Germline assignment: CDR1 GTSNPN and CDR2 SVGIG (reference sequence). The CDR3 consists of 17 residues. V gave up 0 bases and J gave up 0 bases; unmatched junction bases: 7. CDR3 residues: CAWSVLGSGSSYNEQFF. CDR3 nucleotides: TGTGCCTGGAGTGTACTTGGGAGCGGGAGCTCCTACAATGAGCAGTTCTTC.

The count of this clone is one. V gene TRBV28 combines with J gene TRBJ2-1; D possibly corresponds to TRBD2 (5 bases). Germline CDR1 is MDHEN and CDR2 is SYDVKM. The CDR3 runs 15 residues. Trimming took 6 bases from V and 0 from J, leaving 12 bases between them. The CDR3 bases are TGTGCCAGCAGCCGTCGGAGGAGCTCCTACAATGAGCAGTTCTTC. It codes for CASSRRRSSYNEQFF.

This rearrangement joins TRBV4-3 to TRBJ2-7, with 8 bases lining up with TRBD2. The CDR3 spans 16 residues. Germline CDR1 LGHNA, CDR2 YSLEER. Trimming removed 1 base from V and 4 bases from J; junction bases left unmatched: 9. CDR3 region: CASSQGGAGAAYEQYF. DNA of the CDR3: TGCGCCAGCAGCCAAGGGGGAGCGGGGGCCGCTTACGAGCAGTACTTC.

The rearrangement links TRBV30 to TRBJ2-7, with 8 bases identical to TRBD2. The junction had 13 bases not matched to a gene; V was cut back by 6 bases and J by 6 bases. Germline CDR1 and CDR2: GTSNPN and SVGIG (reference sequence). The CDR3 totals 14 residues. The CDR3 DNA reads TGTGCCTGCGCACCCGGGACTAGGAATCCCGAGCAGTACTTC. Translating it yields CACAPGTRNPEQYF.

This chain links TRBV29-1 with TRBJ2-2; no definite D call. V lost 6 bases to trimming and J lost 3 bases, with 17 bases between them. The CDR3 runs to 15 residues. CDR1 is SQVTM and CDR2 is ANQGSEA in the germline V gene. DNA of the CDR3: TGCAGCGTGAGTCGAGGAGCCTCAGACACCGGGGAGCTGTTTTTT. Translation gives CSVSRGASDTGELFF.

The DNA of the CDR3 is TGCGCCAGCAGTCAAGCAGACAGGGATCTCCCATTAGCGGGAGTTGGCGGGGAGCTGTTTTTT. Its translation is CASSQADRDLPLAGVGGELFF. The gene calls are TRBV23-1 and TRBJ2-2; 9 bases are shared with TRBD2. TRBV23-1 is an ORF, with its function uncertain. This CDR3 contains 21 residues. J was trimmed by 7 bases and V by 2 bases; bases with no gene match: 23.